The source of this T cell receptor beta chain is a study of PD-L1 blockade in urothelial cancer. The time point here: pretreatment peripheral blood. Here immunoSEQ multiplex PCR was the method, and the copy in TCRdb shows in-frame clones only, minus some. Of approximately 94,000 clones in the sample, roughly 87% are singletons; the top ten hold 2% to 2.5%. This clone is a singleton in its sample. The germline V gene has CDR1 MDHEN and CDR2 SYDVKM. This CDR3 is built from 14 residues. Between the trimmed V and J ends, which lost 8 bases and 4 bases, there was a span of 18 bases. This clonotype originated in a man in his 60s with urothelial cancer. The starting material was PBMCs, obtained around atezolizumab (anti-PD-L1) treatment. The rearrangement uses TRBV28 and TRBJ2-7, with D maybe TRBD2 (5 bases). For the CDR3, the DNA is TGTGCCAGCTCCCTTAATTGGGAGTTTTACGAGCAGTACTTC. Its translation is CASSLNWEFYEQYF.